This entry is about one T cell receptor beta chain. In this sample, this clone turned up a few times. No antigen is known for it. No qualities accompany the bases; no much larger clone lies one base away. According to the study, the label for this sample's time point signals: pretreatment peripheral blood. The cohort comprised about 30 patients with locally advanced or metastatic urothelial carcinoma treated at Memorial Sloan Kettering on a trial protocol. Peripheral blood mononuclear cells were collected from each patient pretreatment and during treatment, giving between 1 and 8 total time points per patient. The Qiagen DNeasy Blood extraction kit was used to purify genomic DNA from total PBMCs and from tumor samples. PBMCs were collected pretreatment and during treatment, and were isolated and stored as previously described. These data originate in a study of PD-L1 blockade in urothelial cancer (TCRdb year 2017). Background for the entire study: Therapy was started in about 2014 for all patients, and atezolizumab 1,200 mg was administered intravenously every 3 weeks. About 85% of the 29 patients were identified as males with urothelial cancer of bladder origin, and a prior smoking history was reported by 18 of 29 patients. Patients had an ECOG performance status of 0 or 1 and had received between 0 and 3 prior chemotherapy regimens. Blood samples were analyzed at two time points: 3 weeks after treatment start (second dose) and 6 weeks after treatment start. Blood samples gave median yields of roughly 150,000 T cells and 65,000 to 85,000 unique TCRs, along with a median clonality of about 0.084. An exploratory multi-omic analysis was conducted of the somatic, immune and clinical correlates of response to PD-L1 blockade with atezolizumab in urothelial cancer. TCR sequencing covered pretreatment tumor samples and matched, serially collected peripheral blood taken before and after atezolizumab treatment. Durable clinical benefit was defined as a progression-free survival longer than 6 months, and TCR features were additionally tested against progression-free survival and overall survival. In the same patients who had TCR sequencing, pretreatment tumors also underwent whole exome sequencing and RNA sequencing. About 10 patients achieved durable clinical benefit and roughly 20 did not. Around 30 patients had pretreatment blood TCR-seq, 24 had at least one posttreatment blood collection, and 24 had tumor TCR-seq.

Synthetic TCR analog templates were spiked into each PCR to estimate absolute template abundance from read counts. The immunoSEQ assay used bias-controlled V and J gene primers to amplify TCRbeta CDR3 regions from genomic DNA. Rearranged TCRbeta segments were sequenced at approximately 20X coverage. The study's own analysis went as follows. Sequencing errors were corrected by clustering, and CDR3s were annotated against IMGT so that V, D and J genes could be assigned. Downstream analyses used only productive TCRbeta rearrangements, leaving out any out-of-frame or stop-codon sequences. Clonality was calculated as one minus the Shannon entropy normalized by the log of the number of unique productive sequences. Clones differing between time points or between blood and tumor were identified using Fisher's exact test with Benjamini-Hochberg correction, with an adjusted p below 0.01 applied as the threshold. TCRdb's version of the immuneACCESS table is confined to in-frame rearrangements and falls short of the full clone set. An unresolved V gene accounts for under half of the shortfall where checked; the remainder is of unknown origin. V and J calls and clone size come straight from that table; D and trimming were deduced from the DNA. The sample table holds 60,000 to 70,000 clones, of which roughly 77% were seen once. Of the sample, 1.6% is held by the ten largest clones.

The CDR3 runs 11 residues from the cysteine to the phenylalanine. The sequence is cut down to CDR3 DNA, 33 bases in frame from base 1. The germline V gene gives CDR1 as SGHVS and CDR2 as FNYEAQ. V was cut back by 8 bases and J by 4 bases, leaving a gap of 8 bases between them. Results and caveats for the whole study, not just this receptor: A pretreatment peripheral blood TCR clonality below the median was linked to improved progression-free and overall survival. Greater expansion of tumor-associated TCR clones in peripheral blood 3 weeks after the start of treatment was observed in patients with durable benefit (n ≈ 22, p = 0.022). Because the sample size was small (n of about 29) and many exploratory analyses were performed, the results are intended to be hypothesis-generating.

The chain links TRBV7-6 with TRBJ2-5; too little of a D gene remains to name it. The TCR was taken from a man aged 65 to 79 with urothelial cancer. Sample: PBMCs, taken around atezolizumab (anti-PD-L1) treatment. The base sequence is TGTGCCAGCGCAGGCTCAGAGACCCAGTACTTC. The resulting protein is CASAGSETQYF.